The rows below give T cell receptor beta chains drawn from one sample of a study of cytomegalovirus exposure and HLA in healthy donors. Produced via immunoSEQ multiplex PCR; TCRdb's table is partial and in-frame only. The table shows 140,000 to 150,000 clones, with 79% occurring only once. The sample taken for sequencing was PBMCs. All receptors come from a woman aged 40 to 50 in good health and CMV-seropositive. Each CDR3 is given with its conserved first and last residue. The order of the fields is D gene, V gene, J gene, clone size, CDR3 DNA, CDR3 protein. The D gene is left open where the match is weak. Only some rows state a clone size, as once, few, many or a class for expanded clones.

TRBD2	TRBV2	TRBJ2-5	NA	TGTGCCAGCAGGCAGACTAGCGGGGCCCAAGAGACCCAGTACTTC	CASRQTSGAQETQYF
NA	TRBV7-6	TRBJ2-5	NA	TGTGCCAGCAGCCCCATACTAGAGACCCAGTACTTC	CASSPILETQYF
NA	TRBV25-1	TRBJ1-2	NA	TGTGCCAGCAGTTCCAGGGCTTACGGCTATGGCTACACCTTC	CASSSRAYGYGYTF
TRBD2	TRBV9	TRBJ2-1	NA	TGTGCCAGCAGCGCCATCTCTAGCGGGGTCTACAATGAGCAGTTCTTC	CASSAISSGVYNEQFF
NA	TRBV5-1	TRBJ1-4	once	TGCGCCAGCAGCTTGGCCGGGGGGGGAAAGGGAGAAAAACTGTTTTTT	CASSLAGGGKGEKLFF
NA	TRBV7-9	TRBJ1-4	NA	TGTGCCAGCAGCTTAGTAGGGGGATGGAAACTGTTTTTT	CASSLVGGWKLFF
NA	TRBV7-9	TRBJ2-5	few	TGTGCCAGCAGCTTTTGGGGCGAGCAAGAGACCCAGTACTTC	CASSFWGEQETQYF
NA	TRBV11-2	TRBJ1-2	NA	TGTGCCAGCAGCTTAGCCAGGGCCACACCTTTCTCCTATGGCTACACCTTC	CASSLARATPFSYGYTF
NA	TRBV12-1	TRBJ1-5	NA	TGTGCCAGCAGCTATCGACAGGGGGGTTATAGCAATCAGCCCCAGCATTTT	CASSYRQGGYSNQPQHF
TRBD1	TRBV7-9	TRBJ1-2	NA	TGTTCCAGCACCCGAAGCGACAGGGTCGTCGATGGCTACACCTTC	CSSTRSDRVVDGYTF
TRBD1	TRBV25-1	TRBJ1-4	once	TGTGCCAGCAGTGATGCGGCAGGGGGTGCTAATGAAAAACTGTTTTTT	CASSDAAGGANEKLFF
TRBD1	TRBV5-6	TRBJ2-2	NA	TGTGCCAGCATGTCGACAGGGATAATAGGGGAGCTGTTTTTT	CASMSTGIIGELFF
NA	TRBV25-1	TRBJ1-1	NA	TGTGCCAGCAGCATACCCGGGGGAAAGGGGAACACTGAAGCTTTCTTT	CASSIPGGKGNTEAFF
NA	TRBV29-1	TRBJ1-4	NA	TGCAGCGTTTCCCAGTCTAATGAAAAACTGTTTTTT	CSVSQSNEKLFF
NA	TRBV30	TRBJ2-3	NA	TGTGCCTGGAATAGGGGTATTGAAGATACGCAGTATTTT	CAWNRGIEDTQYF
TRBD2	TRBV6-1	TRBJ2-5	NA	TGTGCCAGCAGTGATACTAGCGGGGTTAGGGAGACCCAGTACTTC	CASSDTSGVRETQYF
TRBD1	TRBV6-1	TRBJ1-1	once	TGTGCCAGCAGTTTTACCGGGACAGGGAACGCTGAAGCTTTCTTT	CASSFTGTGNAEAFF
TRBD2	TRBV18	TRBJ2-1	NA	TGTGCCAGCTCAAGAAAAGCGGGACTCAGGGACAATGAGCAGTTCTTC	CASSRKAGLRDNEQFF
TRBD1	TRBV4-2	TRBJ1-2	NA	TGTGCCAGCAGCCACATAACAGGGGGCTACGAAGGGGTATTTCATGGCTACACCTTC	CASSHITGGYEGVFHGYTF